This T cell receptor (beta chain) was obtained from a study of control samples from healthy donors and cancer patients. Assay used: immunoSEQ multiplex PCR; TCRdb lists only in-frame clones, some missing. Found here are 40,000 to 50,000 clones, approximately 94% of them singletons; the top ten hold more than 20%. J lost 2 bases, V lost 10 bases, and 13 bases had no gene match. This CDR3 has 17 residues. Looked up from germline, CDR1 is MDHEN and CDR2 is SYDVKM. This TCR was recovered from a man in his fifties or sixties in good health. The V gene is TRBV28, the J gene TRBJ2-1; 11 bases map to TRBD2. Sequencing was performed on blood. CDR3 in amino acids: CAILGLAAKGPYNEQFF. CDR3 bases: TGTGCCATCCTGGGACTAGCGGCTAAAGGACCCTACAATGAGCAGTTCTTC. Complete variable domain (other parts from reference TRBV28 and TRBJ2-1): DVKVTQSSRYLVKRTGEKVFLECVQDMDHENMFWYRQDPGLGLRLIYFSYDVKMKEKGDIPEGYSVSREKKERFSLILESASTNQTSMYLCAILGLAAKGPYNEQFFGPGTRLTVL.